The TCR beta chain under discussion was sequenced for a study of cytomegalovirus exposure and HLA in healthy donors. Broader study findings: An analysis done earlier found most TCR beta V segments productive about 87% or about 30% of the time. Among immune exposure information, only CMV serostatus was available. Diagnosis of cytomegalovirus status made by the classifier reportedly showed high specificity and sensitivity. Presence/absence analyses supposed approximately even sequencing depth among donors.

The PCR made use of 60 Vbeta and 13 Jbeta primers. Some clones are missing from TCRdb's copy, which holds only in-frame ones; the method was immunoSEQ multiplex PCR. The data contain some 90,000 clones, about four fifths of them singletons. V lost 5 bases, J lost 1 base, and 2 bases stayed unmatched. This CDR3 region has 16 residues. Looked up from germline, CDR1 is LNHNV and CDR2 is YYDKDF (reference sequence). Notes on this clone: The antigen is not known.

Sequences were obtained from PBMCs. The rearrangement uses TRBV15 and TRBJ2-3, with 14 bases aligning to TRBD2. The receptor comes from an older woman in good health and CMV-seropositive. In DNA form, the CDR3 reads TGTGCCACCAGCGGGGGACTAGCGGGGGGCACAGATACGCAGTATTTT. Translation: CATSGGLAGGTDTQYF.